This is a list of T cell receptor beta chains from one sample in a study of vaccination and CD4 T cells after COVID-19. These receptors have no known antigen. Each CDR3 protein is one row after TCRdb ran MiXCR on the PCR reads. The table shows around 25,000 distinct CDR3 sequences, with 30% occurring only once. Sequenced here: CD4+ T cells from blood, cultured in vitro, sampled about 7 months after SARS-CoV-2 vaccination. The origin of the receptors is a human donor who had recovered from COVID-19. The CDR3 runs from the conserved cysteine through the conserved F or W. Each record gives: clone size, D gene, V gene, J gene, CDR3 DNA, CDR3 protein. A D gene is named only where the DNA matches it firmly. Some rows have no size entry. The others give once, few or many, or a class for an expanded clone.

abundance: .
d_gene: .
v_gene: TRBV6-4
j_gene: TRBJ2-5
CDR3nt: TGTGCCAGCAGTGAGAATGCGGGTACCCAAGAGACCCAGTACTTC
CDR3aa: CASSENAGTQETQYF

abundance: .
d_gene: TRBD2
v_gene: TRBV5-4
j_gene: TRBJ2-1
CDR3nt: TGTGCCAGCAGCTTGGCTAGCGGAAGCTCCTACAATGAGCAGTTCTTC
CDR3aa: CASSLASGSSYNEQFF

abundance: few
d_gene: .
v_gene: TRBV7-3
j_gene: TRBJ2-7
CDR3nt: TGTGCCAGCAGCGTCGACGGGCACTACGAGCAGTACTTC
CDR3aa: CASSVDGHYEQYF

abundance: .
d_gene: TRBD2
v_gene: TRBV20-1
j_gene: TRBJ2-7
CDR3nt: TGCAGTGCTAGGGGGACTAGCGGGAGGGAATACGAGCAGTACTTC
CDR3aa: CSARGTSGREYEQYF

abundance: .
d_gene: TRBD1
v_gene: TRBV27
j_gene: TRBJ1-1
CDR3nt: TGTGCCAGCAGCAGGACAGGGAGGGACACTGAAGCTTTCTTT
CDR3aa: CASSRTGRDTEAFF

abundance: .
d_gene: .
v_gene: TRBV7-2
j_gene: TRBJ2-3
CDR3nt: TGTGCCAGCAGCGTCGGGGGCCGAGTTTCAGCAGATACGCAGTATTTT
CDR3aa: CASSVGGRVSADTQYF

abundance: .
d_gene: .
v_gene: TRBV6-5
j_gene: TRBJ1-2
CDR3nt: TGTGCCAGCAGTTCAGTCATAGGGGACTACTATGGCTACACCTTC
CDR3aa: CASSSVIGDYYGYTF

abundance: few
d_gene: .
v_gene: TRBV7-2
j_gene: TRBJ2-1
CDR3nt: TGTGCCAGCAGCCACATCGGCGGGGTTGAGCAGTTCTTC
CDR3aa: CASSHIGGVEQFF

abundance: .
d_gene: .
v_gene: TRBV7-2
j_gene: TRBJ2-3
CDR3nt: TGTGCCAGCAGCCTGCTCATAACTAGCACAGATACGCAGTATTTT
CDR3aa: CASSLLITSTDTQYF

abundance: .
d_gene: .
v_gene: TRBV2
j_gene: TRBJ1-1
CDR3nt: TGTGCCAGCAGGGCCTTCATGAACACTGAAGCTTTCTTT
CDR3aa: CASRAFMNTEAFF